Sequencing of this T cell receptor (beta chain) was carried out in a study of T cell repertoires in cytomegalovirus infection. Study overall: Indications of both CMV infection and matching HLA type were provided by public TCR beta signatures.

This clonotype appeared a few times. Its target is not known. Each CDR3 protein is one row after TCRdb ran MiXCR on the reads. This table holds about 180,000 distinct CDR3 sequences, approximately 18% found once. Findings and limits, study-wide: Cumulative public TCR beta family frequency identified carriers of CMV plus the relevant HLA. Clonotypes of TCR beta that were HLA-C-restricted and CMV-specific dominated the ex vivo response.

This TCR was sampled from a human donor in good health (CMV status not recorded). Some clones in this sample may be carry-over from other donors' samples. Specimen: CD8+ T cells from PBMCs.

The CDR3 reads CASSLGWGASYEQYF. In DNA, the CDR3 is TGTGCCAGCAGCTTAGGGTGGGGGGCTTCCTACGAGCAGTACTTC. V gene TRBV7-2 combines with J gene TRBJ2-7; D possibly matches TRBD1 or TRBD2 (6 bases each). Trimming removed 1 base at V and 1 base at J, with 11 bases between. Per germline, CDR1 SGHTA and CDR2 FQGNSA. CDR3 size: 15 residues. Supplemented by reference TRBV7-2 and TRBJ2-7, the full variable domain reads GAGVSQSPSNKVTEKGKDVELRCDPISGHTALYWYRQSLGQGLEFLIYFQGNSAPDKSGLPSDRFSAERTGGSVSTLTIQRTQQEDSAVYLCASSLGWGASYEQYFGPGTRLTVT.